One T cell receptor beta chain is described in this entry. This sample was taken from a study of OX40 agonist ivuxolimab in advanced cancers. Study summary: The group had a mean age of about 60 years, ranged from 23 to 79, and was around 82% male.

CDR1 and CDR2 (germline): LGHNA, YSLEER. This CDR3 is 17 amino acids long. V was shortened by 3 bases and J by 4 bases, with 19 bases between the two germline ends. This table comes from immunoSEQ multiplex PCR, and its TCRdb copy is limited to in-frame clones, with some not included. The profile shows about 36,000 clones, about four fifths of them singletons. Patients were ineligible given autoimmune disease history or systemic immunosuppression. V and J are TRBV4-3 and TRBJ1-3; a weak D match, TRBD1 (5 bases). The sample was CD4+ or CD8+ T cells sorted from blood, taken in a trial of the OX40 agonist ivuxolimab. The receptor was isolated from an adult with an advanced solid tumor such as melanoma, head and neck, liver or kidney cancer. Here the CDR3 reads CASSQDGYGAPGNTIYF. The CDR3 coding sequence is TGCGCCAGCAGCCAGGACGGCTATGGGGCGCCGGGAAACACCATATATTTT.